This T cell receptor beta chain came from a study of shared clonotypes between healthy human individuals. Authors' processing steps: Quality scores were absent from the junction-only immunoSEQ sequences, so filtering differed. Produced via immunoSEQ multiplex PCR; TCRdb's table is partial and in-frame only. The DNA gave D and trimming, while V, J and clone size come from that table. The sample comprises 700,000 to 950,000 clones, 90% to 98% of which are singletons, and about 0.25% rests with the top ten. This CDR3 has 14 residues. V dropped 5 bases and J dropped 8 bases, with 18 bases sitting between them. Germline V gene data show CDR1 as SEHNR and CDR2 as FQNEAQ (reference sequence). The naive CD8 subset, CD45RO-negative cells positively selected for CCR7, excluded terminally differentiated effector memory CD45RA+ cells.

The TCR originated in a man aged 30-40 years in good health. The chain combines TRBV7-9 with TRBJ1-1; D not certain. The sequencing input was naive CD8+ T cells sorted from blood. DNA for the CDR3: TGTGCCAGCAGCCCAAACGGGATACCTCAAGAAGCTTTCTTT. Translation: CASSPNGIPQEAFF.